Listed below are T cell receptor beta chains from one sample, sequenced in a study of blood T cells in healthy people across ages. A single record per CDR3 protein comes from TCRdb applying MiXCR to the 5' RACE reads. Among around 790,000 distinct CDR3 sequences listed, under 55% were seen once. Sequenced sample: blood. These receptors originate from a man aged 55 to 70 in good health. CDR3s include the opening cysteine and the closing phenylalanine or tryptophan. Fields, in order: V gene, D gene, J gene, clone size, CDR3 DNA, CDR3 protein. D genes are given only for firm matches. Size tells how often a clone was seen (once, few, many) or the class of an expanded clone, and some rows leave it out.

v_gene: TRBV20-1
d_gene: NA
j_gene: TRBJ1-2
abundance: NA
CDR3nt: TGCAGTGCTAGGACAGCGAACTATGGCTACACCTTC
CDR3aa: CSARTANYGYTF

v_gene: TRBV6-2/TRBV6-3
d_gene: TRBD2
j_gene: TRBJ2-1
abundance: NA
CDR3nt: TGTGCCAGCAGCCGACTAGCGGGGGACCCCTACAATGAGCAGTTCTTC
CDR3aa: CASSRLAGDPYNEQFF

v_gene: TRBV20-1
d_gene: TRBD2
j_gene: TRBJ2-3
abundance: NA
CDR3nt: TGCAGTGCACCGGGGCGGGGGAACACAGATACGCAGTATTTT
CDR3aa: CSAPGRGNTDTQYF

v_gene: TRBV4-2
d_gene: TRBD1
j_gene: TRBJ1-2
abundance: NA
CDR3nt: TGTGCCAGCAGCCAAGATCCTCCCACCTGGACAGGGGGCTATGGCTACACCTTC
CDR3aa: CASSQDPPTWTGGYGYTF

v_gene: TRBV20-1
d_gene: TRBD2
j_gene: TRBJ2-3
abundance: NA
CDR3nt: TGCAGTGCTAGAGAACTAGCGGGGCTACATTTAAACACAGATACGCAGTATTTT
CDR3aa: CSARELAGLHLNTDTQYF

v_gene: TRBV5-1
d_gene: NA
j_gene: TRBJ2-1
abundance: NA
CDR3nt: TGCGCCAGCAGCTTGGCCAGGGATGGTGAGCAGTTCTTC
CDR3aa: CASSLARDGEQFF

v_gene: TRBV7-2
d_gene: TRBD2
j_gene: TRBJ2-5
abundance: many
CDR3nt: TGTGCCAGCAGCTTTGGAAGGCGGGGGAAGCAAGAGACCCAGTACTTC
CDR3aa: CASSFGRRGKQETQYF

v_gene: TRBV20-1
d_gene: TRBD2
j_gene: TRBJ2-3
abundance: NA
CDR3nt: TGCAGTGCCCGACTAGCGGGGGGCCCCAAACCGTATTTT
CDR3aa: CSARLAGGPKPYF

v_gene: TRBV12-3/TRBV12-4
d_gene: NA
j_gene: TRBJ2-1
abundance: few
CDR3nt: TGTGCCAGCAGTTCCCGAGGGCCCAATGAGCAGTTCTTC
CDR3aa: CASSSRGPNEQFF

v_gene: TRBV12-3/TRBV12-4
d_gene: TRBD1
j_gene: TRBJ1-2
abundance: NA
CDR3nt: TGTGCCAGCACCACTACAGGGGGCGACTATGGCTACACCTTC
CDR3aa: CASTTTGGDYGYTF

v_gene: TRBV7-2
d_gene: NA
j_gene: TRBJ2-2
abundance: NA
CDR3nt: TGTGCCAGCAGCCGGGGCTGGCCAGCGATGAACACCGGGGAGCTGTTTTTT
CDR3aa: CASSRGWPAMNTGELFF

v_gene: TRBV6-5
d_gene: NA
j_gene: TRBJ1-2
abundance: few
CDR3nt: TGTGCCAGCAGTTCCTCAGGGTCAGGAGGCTACACCTTC
CDR3aa: CASSSSGSGGYTF

v_gene: TRBV7-9
d_gene: NA
j_gene: TRBJ1-1
abundance: few
CDR3nt: TGTGCCAGCAGCTTAATACGGGACTTCCCTAATGAGAACACTGAAGCTTTCTTT
CDR3aa: CASSLIRDFPNENTEAFF

v_gene: TRBV6-2/TRBV6-3
d_gene: NA
j_gene: TRBJ2-1
abundance: NA
CDR3nt: TGTGCCAGCAGTTACTCCCCCTTAACACCGGTAAATAGCAATGAGCAGTTCTTC
CDR3aa: CASSYSPLTPVNSNEQFF

v_gene: TRBV18
d_gene: NA
j_gene: TRBJ1-5
abundance: NA
CDR3nt: TGTGCCAGCTCACCACGGGACGGTAGCAATCAGCCCCAGCATTTT
CDR3aa: CASSPRDGSNQPQHF

v_gene: TRBV11-2
d_gene: NA
j_gene: TRBJ2-7
abundance: once
CDR3nt: TGTGCCAGCAGCTTATCGGCAGGCTTTAACGAGCAGTACTTC
CDR3aa: CASSLSAGFNEQYF

v_gene: TRBV7-2
d_gene: TRBD2
j_gene: TRBJ2-1
abundance: once
CDR3nt: TGTGCCAGCAGCTTAGGGTTTAGCGGGATGGCCTACAATGAGCAGTTCTTC
CDR3aa: CASSLGFSGMAYNEQFF

v_gene: TRBV6-2/TRBV6-3
d_gene: NA
j_gene: TRBJ1-1
abundance: NA
CDR3nt: TGTGCCACCACCAAGGGGCGGTTGAACACTGAAGCTTTCTTT
CDR3aa: CATTKGRLNTEAFF

v_gene: TRBV6-1
d_gene: NA
j_gene: TRBJ1-2
abundance: NA
CDR3nt: TGTGCCAGCGGGGCAGGGGATACCTTTAACTATGGCTACACCTTC
CDR3aa: CASGAGDTFNYGYTF

v_gene: TRBV20-1
d_gene: TRBD1
j_gene: TRBJ1-2
abundance: few
CDR3nt: TGCAGTGCTAGAGAATTGGAGGGGGCAACTGGCTACACCTTC
CDR3aa: CSARELEGATGYTF

v_gene: TRBV28
d_gene: NA
j_gene: TRBJ2-6
abundance: once
CDR3nt: TGTGCCAGCGGTTTAGGAGTAGCCAACGTCCTGACTTTC
CDR3aa: CASGLGVANVLTF

v_gene: TRBV29-1
d_gene: NA
j_gene: TRBJ2-7
abundance: NA
CDR3nt: TGCAGCGTTAAAAGGGCCTACGAGCAGTACTTC
CDR3aa: CSVKRAYEQYF

v_gene: TRBV6-1
d_gene: NA
j_gene: TRBJ1-5
abundance: NA
CDR3nt: TGTGCCAGCAGTGAAGGGACACGGAGCAATCAGCCCCAGCATTTT
CDR3aa: CASSEGTRSNQPQHF

v_gene: TRBV10-3
d_gene: NA
j_gene: TRBJ2-7
abundance: NA
CDR3nt: TGTGCCATCAGCGCAGGGGGGAATGAGCAGTACTTC
CDR3aa: CAISAGGNEQYF

v_gene: TRBV13
d_gene: TRBD1
j_gene: TRBJ2-7
abundance: few
CDR3nt: TGTGCCAGCGGAGACAGGGGACTCTACGAGCAGTACTTC
CDR3aa: CASGDRGLYEQYF

v_gene: TRBV2
d_gene: TRBD1
j_gene: TRBJ1-5
abundance: NA
CDR3nt: TGTGCCAGCAGTGAAGGGGACAGGGGAGGCAATCAGCCCCAGCATTTT
CDR3aa: CASSEGDRGGNQPQHF

v_gene: TRBV6-2/TRBV6-3
d_gene: NA
j_gene: TRBJ2-7
abundance: NA
CDR3nt: TGTGCCAGCAGCGCAGGACCCCTCTACGAGCAGTACTTC
CDR3aa: CASSAGPLYEQYF

v_gene: TRBV7-9
d_gene: NA
j_gene: TRBJ2-3
abundance: once
CDR3nt: TGTGCCAGCAGCTTAGGGACCCTCTCGGGGGATACGCAGTATTTT
CDR3aa: CASSLGTLSGDTQYF

v_gene: TRBV7-2
d_gene: NA
j_gene: TRBJ2-4
abundance: few
CDR3nt: TGTGCCAGCAGCTTACCCCAGGGGTGGGGCAAAAACATTCAGTACTTC
CDR3aa: CASSLPQGWGKNIQYF

v_gene: TRBV20-1
d_gene: TRBD1
j_gene: TRBJ1-2
abundance: NA
CDR3nt: TGCAGTGCCCTGACACAGGGGGCGAACTATGGCTACACCTTC
CDR3aa: CSALTQGANYGYTF

v_gene: TRBV3-1
d_gene: TRBD1
j_gene: TRBJ2-5
abundance: few
CDR3nt: TGTGCCAGCAGCCAAGATAAGGAGACAGGGGACGTGGAGACCCAGTACTTC
CDR3aa: CASSQDKETGDVETQYF

v_gene: TRBV12-3/TRBV12-4
d_gene: TRBD1
j_gene: TRBJ1-2
abundance: few
CDR3nt: TGTGCCAGCAGTCCGGGACAGGGGCTCGTCTATGGCTACACCTTC
CDR3aa: CASSPGQGLVYGYTF

v_gene: TRBV5-1
d_gene: TRBD1
j_gene: TRBJ2-2
abundance: NA
CDR3nt: TGCGCCAGCAGCGCCGACAGGGGGGGAACCGGGGAGCTGTTTTTT
CDR3aa: CASSADRGGTGELFF

v_gene: TRBV20-1
d_gene: TRBD1
j_gene: TRBJ2-5
abundance: NA
CDR3nt: TGCAGTGCTAGCCCGGGACAGGGGGTGGAGACCCAGTACTTC
CDR3aa: CSASPGQGVETQYF

v_gene: TRBV12-3/TRBV12-4
d_gene: TRBD1
j_gene: TRBJ1-2
abundance: many
CDR3nt: TGTGCCAGCAGTTTCCCGGACAGGGGTCGGGATGGCTACACCTTC
CDR3aa: CASSFPDRGRDGYTF

v_gene: TRBV12-3/TRBV12-4
d_gene: NA
j_gene: TRBJ2-1
abundance: many
CDR3nt: TGTGCCAGCAGTCCCGGGACCCCCTACAATGAGCAGTTCTTC
CDR3aa: CASSPGTPYNEQFF

v_gene: TRBV6-1
d_gene: TRBD1
j_gene: TRBJ1-2
abundance: NA
CDR3nt: TGTGCCAGCAGTGAAGCGTCGTCAGGGGGTAACTATGGCTACACCTTC
CDR3aa: CASSEASSGGNYGYTF

v_gene: TRBV20-1
d_gene: NA
j_gene: TRBJ2-5
abundance: few
CDR3nt: TGCAGTGCCCGCGACAGAAACCAAGAGACCCAGTACTTC
CDR3aa: CSARDRNQETQYF

v_gene: TRBV20-1
d_gene: TRBD1
j_gene: TRBJ1-6
abundance: NA
CDR3nt: TGCAGTGCTATCGCACAGGGGGATTCACCCCTCCACTTT
CDR3aa: CSAIAQGDSPLHF

v_gene: TRBV7-2
d_gene: TRBD2
j_gene: TRBJ2-7
abundance: NA
CDR3nt: TGTGCCAGCAGCACCCCCGGGACTAGCGGGGGGCATCACTACGAGCAGTACTTC
CDR3aa: CASSTPGTSGGHHYEQYF

v_gene: TRBV2
d_gene: TRBD1
j_gene: TRBJ2-4
abundance: NA
CDR3nt: TGTGCCAGCACCGTGGTACAGGGGGCGATCGAGAACGAGTACTTC
CDR3aa: CASTVVQGAIENEYF

v_gene: TRBV14
d_gene: NA
j_gene: TRBJ2-5
abundance: NA
CDR3nt: TGTGCCAGCAGCCAAGCAATATTACAGGGTCGAGAGACCCAGTACTTC
CDR3aa: CASSQAILQGRETQYF

v_gene: TRBV2
d_gene: TRBD1
j_gene: TRBJ2-7
abundance: NA
CDR3nt: TGTGCCAGCAGGGCCGCCGGGACAGGGGTCCACGAGCAGTACTTC
CDR3aa: CASRAAGTGVHEQYF

v_gene: TRBV15
d_gene: NA
j_gene: TRBJ1-2
abundance: NA
CDR3nt: TGTGCCACCAGCAGAGCCGACAGGCTCTATGGCTACACCTTC
CDR3aa: CATSRADRLYGYTF

v_gene: TRBV9
d_gene: NA
j_gene: TRBJ1-2
abundance: NA
CDR3nt: TGTGCCAGCAGCGAGACACCAATCCCGGACAGAGGCCATAACTATGGCTACACCTTC
CDR3aa: CASSETPIPDRGHNYGYTF

v_gene: TRBV4-1
d_gene: NA
j_gene: TRBJ1-5
abundance: NA
CDR3nt: TGCGCCAGCAGCCGGAGTGACACCCCTCTTCAGCCCCAGCATTTT
CDR3aa: CASSRSDTPLQPQHF

v_gene: TRBV4-2
d_gene: NA
j_gene: TRBJ2-3
abundance: NA
CDR3nt: TGTGCCAGCACCCGGAGAGCGGAAGATACGCAGTATTTT
CDR3aa: CASTRRAEDTQYF

v_gene: TRBV4-3
d_gene: TRBD2
j_gene: TRBJ2-7
abundance: NA
CDR3nt: TGCGCCAGCAGCCAAGATCCCCCTGGGAGGGACGAGCAGTACTTC
CDR3aa: CASSQDPPGRDEQYF

v_gene: TRBV6-2/TRBV6-3
d_gene: NA
j_gene: TRBJ1-5
abundance: many
CDR3nt: TGTGCCAGCAGTCGTCAGGGCCTTCATCAGCCCCAGCATTTT
CDR3aa: CASSRQGLHQPQHF

v_gene: TRBV5-8
d_gene: TRBD1
j_gene: TRBJ1-5
abundance: once
CDR3nt: TGTGCCACCAGACAGGGTGGGAACAATCAGCCCCAGCATTTT
CDR3aa: CATRQGGNNQPQHF

v_gene: TRBV11-3
d_gene: TRBD1
j_gene: TRBJ2-7
abundance: NA
CDR3nt: TGTGCCAGCAGCAGACGCAGGGGGCCCCCTCCCTACGAGCAGTACTTC
CDR3aa: CASSRRRGPPPYEQYF

v_gene: TRBV20-1
d_gene: NA
j_gene: TRBJ1-6
abundance: few
CDR3nt: TGCAGTGCTCGGGGGGGGAGAGGAGAATATAATTCACCCCTCCACTTT
CDR3aa: CSARGGRGEYNSPLHF

v_gene: TRBV10-3
d_gene: NA
j_gene: TRBJ1-6
abundance: NA
CDR3nt: TGTGCCATCAGTGAGTCAGTAAGCGTGAGTTCACCCCTCCACTTT
CDR3aa: CAISESVSVSSPLHF

v_gene: TRBV7-9
d_gene: NA
j_gene: TRBJ1-1
abundance: NA
CDR3nt: TGTGCCAGCAGCTTAGCGCATGGGGAGGTGGGCACTGAAGCTTTCTTT
CDR3aa: CASSLAHGEVGTEAFF

v_gene: TRBV4-1
d_gene: NA
j_gene: TRBJ1-5
abundance: few
CDR3nt: TGCGCCAGCAGCCACCAGGAGGGTCAGCCCCAGCATTTT
CDR3aa: CASSHQEGQPQHF

v_gene: TRBV18
d_gene: NA
j_gene: TRBJ2-7
abundance: many
CDR3nt: TGTGCCAGCTCACCACAAGAGGGCTTGGAGCAGTACTTC
CDR3aa: CASSPQEGLEQYF

v_gene: TRBV12-3/TRBV12-4
d_gene: TRBD1
j_gene: TRBJ1-5
abundance: NA
CDR3nt: TGTGCCAGCAGTCGCCGCGCCGGGACAGGGGGCGCTTGGGGCAATCAGCCCCAGCATTTT
CDR3aa: CASSRRAGTGGAWGNQPQHF